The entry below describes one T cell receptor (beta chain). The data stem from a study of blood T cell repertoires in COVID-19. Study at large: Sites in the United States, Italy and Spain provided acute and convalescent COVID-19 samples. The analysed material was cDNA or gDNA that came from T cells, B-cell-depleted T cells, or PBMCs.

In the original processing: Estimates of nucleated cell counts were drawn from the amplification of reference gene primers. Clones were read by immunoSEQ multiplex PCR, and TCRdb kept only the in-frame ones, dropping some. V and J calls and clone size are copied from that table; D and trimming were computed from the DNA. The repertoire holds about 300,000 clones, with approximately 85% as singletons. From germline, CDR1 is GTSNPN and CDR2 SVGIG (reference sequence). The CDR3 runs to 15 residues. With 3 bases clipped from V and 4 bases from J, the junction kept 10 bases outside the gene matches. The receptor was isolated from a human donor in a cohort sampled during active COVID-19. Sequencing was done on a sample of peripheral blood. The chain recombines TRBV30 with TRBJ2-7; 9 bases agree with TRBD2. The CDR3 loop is CAWRGGASGIYEQYF. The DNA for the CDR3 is TGTGCCTGGAGAGGGGGAGCTAGCGGGATTTACGAGCAGTACTTC.